This T cell receptor beta chain was identified in a study of cytomegalovirus exposure and HLA in healthy donors. Study-wide results and limits: Reported findings show TCR beta sequences accurately forecast HLA-A and HLA-B alleles in most subjects.

For this clone: The antigen is unknown.

Although they were nominally healthy when sampled, donors likely had unrecorded immune exposures. The CDR3 spans 16 residues. From germline, CDR1 is SEHNR and CDR2 FQNEAQ (reference sequence). With V trimmed by 4 bases and J by 4 bases, 8 bases remained unmatched. The PCR made use of 60 Vbeta and 13 Jbeta primers. Measured with immunoSEQ multiplex PCR; TCRdb has only the in-frame clones, and not every one. The table records approximately 100,000 clones, roughly three quarters of them present only once. The rearrangement joins TRBV7-9 to TRBJ2-1; 9 bases map to TRBD2. The TCR sequence derives from a woman aged 45 to 65 in good health and CMV-seropositive. The sample taken for sequencing was PBMCs. CDR3 sequence (DNA): TGTGCCAGCAGCTCGAATAGCGGGAGTCAGTACAATGAGCAGTTCTTC. This encodes CASSSNSGSQYNEQFF.